A single count supports the clone carrying this T cell receptor beta chain. The data derive from a study of control samples from healthy donors and cancer patients. Generated by immunoSEQ multiplex PCR, the TCRdb table keeps only in-frame clones and is missing some. The sample lists fewer than 250,000 clones; approximately 91% were seen once. This clonotype was sampled from a young man in good health. The sample taken for sequencing was blood.

Here the CDR3 DNA reads TGTGCCACCCTGGGACAGAGCACAGATACGCAGTATTTT. Its translation is CATLGQSTDTQYF. V gene TRBV10-3 combines with J gene TRBJ2-3, with TRBD1 matching 7 bases. Germline CDR1 and CDR2: ENHRY and SYGVKD. With V trimmed by 10 bases and J by 0 bases, 4 bases remained unmatched. There are 13 residues in the CDR3.